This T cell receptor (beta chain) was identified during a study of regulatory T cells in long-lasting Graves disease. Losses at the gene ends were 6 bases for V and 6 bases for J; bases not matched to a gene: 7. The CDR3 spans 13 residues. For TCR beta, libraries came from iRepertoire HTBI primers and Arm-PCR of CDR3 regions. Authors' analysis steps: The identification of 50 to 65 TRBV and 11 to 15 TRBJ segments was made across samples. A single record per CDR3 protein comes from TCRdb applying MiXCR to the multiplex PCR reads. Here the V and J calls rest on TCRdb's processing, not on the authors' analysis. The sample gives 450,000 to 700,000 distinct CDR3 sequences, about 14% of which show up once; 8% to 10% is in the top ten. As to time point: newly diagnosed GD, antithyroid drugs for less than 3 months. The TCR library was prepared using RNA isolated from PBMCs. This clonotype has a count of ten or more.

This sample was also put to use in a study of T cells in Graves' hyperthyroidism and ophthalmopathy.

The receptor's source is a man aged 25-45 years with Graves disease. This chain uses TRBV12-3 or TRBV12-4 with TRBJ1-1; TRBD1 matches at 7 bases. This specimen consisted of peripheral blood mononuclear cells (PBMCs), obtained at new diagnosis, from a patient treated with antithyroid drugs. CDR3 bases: TGTGCCAGCAGAACGACAGGGTTGGCTGAAGCTTTCTTT. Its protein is CASRTTGLAEAFF.